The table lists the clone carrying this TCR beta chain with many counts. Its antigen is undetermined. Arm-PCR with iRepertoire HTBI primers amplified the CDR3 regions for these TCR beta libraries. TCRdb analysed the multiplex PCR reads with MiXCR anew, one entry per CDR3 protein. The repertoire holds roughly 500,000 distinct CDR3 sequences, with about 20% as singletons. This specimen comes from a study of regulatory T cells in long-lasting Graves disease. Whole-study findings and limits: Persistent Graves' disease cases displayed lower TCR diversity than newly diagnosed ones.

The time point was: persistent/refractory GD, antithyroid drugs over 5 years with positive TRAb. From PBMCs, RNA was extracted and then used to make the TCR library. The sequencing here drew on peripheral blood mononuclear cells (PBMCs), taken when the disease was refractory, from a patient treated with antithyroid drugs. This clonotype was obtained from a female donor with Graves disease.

The CDR3, as DNA: TGTGCCAGCAGTTTCTCAGGGCAAGCTTTCTTT. Translating gives CASSFSGQAFF. The genes are TRBV12-3 or TRBV12-4 and TRBJ1-1; the D gene is possibly TRBD1 (5 bases). V gave up 3 bases and J gave up 9 bases, with 8 bases separating them. CDR3 length equals 11 residues.